This T cell receptor (beta chain) was sequenced for a study of blood T cell repertoires in COVID-19. From germline, CDR1 is SGHRS and CDR2 YFSETQ. With 2 bases removed from V and 6 bases from J, the gap between germline ends came to 8 bases. This CDR3 comprises 12 residues. Methods used by the authors: Quantification of nucleated cells was approximated via reference gene primer amplification. The protocol was immunoSEQ multiplex PCR, while the TCRdb copy is restricted to in-frame clones and leaves out a portion. Clone size and the V and J calls come from that table; the DNA yielded D and trimming. Of roughly 180,000 clones listed, roughly 80% were seen once; the top ten hold over 5%.

This chain links TRBV5-1 with TRBJ1-1, with a possible D match to TRBD1 (6 bases). Specimen: peripheral blood. The origin of this receptor is a woman in her twenties or thirties with acute or convalescent COVID-19. CDR3 loop: CASSLQGAEAFF. CDR3 in DNA: TGCGCCAGCAGCTTACAGGGAGCTGAAGCTTTCTTT.